Listed here are 9 T cell receptor beta chains from one sample, sequenced in a study of Tregs in tolerant kidney transplant recipients. The repertoire was sequenced with immunoSEQ multiplex PCR; TCRdb's copy has only in-frame clones and lacks some. The data show about 240,000 clones, about 86% seen once. Sequencing was done on a sample of CD4+ T cells from blood. The receptor set was obtained from a human donor in good health.

The table lists this clone with a few counts. The chain carries TRBV19 and TRBJ1-3; TRBD1 is a possible D gene (6 bases). This CDR3 contains 14 residues. CDR1 LNHDA and CDR2 SQIVND come from the germline V gene (reference sequence). Trimming took 6 bases from V and 4 from J, leaving 13 bases between them. The CDR3 loop reads CASREQGTGNTIYF. The CDR3 nucleotides are TGTGCCAGTAGGGAACAGGGAACAGGAAACACCATATATTTT.

The chain joins TRBV4-2 to TRBJ2-3; possible D gene TRBD1, 5 bases. Trimming cost V 1 base and J 0 bases, with 11 bases left between them. Germline V gives CDR1 LGHNA, CDR2 YNFKEQ. The length of the CDR3 is 16 residues. This CDR3 is CASSQARTTSTDTQYF. DNA for the CDR3: TGTGCCAGCAGCCAAGCAAGGACAACGAGCACAGATACGCAGTATTTT.

The CDR3 is CASINRNYEQYF. The CDR3 DNA sequence: TGTGCCAGCATTAACAGGAACTACGAGCAGTACTTC. The genes are TRBV6-5 and TRBJ2-7, with a possible D match to TRBD1 (5 bases). Germline CDR1 reads MNHEY; CDR2 reads SVGAGI. The CDR3 totals 12 residues. Trimming removed 7 bases at V and 3 bases at J, with 10 bases between.

This chain connects TRBV2 to TRBJ2-3; a weak D match, TRBD2 (5 bases). V was pared by 7 bases and J by 6 bases, with 11 bases between. The CDR3 runs to 12 residues. Per germline, CDR1 SNHLY and CDR2 FYNNEI. The CDR3 DNA follows: TGTGCCAGCACCCTAGCAGGTGATACGCAGTATTTT. This gives the protein CASTLAGDTQYF. Full variable domain (rest looked up from reference TRBV2 and TRBJ2-3): EPEVTQTPSHQVTQMGQEVILRCVPISNHLYFYWYRQILGQKVEFLVSFYNNEISEKSEIFDDQFSVERPDGSNFTLKIRSTKLEDSAMYFCASTLAGDTQYFGPGTRLTVL.

This clone came up once. The chain recombines TRBV30 with TRBJ2-2, with D perhaps given as TRBD1 or TRBD2 (5 bases each). The V gene's germline CDR1 is GTSNPN and CDR2 SVGIG (reference sequence). CDR3 size: 17 residues. V lost 3 bases and J lost 4, with 21 bases in between. The CDR3 sequence is CAWRGEVKGRGTGELFF. DNA of the CDR3: TGTGCCTGGAGGGGAGAAGTTAAGGGAAGGGGCACCGGGGAGCTGTTTTTT.

This sequence joins TRBV4-1 and TRBJ2-1; D may correspond to TRBD1 or TRBD2 (5 bases each). The CDR3 is 16 amino acids. Trimming took 3 bases from V and 7 from J, leaving 19 bases between them. Germline loops: CDR1 MGHRA, CDR2 YSYEKL. DNA of the CDR3: TGCGCCAGCAGCCAGGTGGAACGGGACCCATCTAATGAGCAGTTCTTC. Its protein is CASSQVERDPSNEQFF.

The V and J genes are TRBV19 and TRBJ1-5; D ambiguous. Germline values: CDR1 LNHDA, CDR2 SQIVND (reference sequence). The CDR3 spans 16 residues. V was clipped by 4 bases and J by 4 bases, with 17 bases between them. This CDR3 reads CASSRLSWTVNQPQHF. Written as DNA, the CDR3 is TGTGCCAGTAGTAGACTGAGCTGGACGGTTAATCAGCCCCAGCATTTT.

The rearrangement links TRBV30 to TRBJ2-4; 12 positions agree with TRBD2. Germline V gene sequence: CDR1 GTSNPN, CDR2 SVGIG (reference sequence). This CDR3 has 16 residues. V trimming: 7 bases; J trimming: 0 bases; junction bases outside the gene matches: 7. Here the CDR3 reads CALTSGSDLAKNIQYF. The CDR3 DNA is TGTGCCTTGACTAGCGGGAGTGATCTAGCCAAAAACATTCAGTACTTC.

The chain links TRBV11-2 to TRBJ2-3, with 12 bases fitting TRBD2. This CDR3 region has 16 residues. V gave up 4 bases and J gave up 2 bases; unmatched junction bases: 4. The germline V gene has CDR1 SGHAT and CDR2 FQNNGV. This CDR3 reads CASSSTSGGHTDTQYF. The CDR3 DNA reads TGTGCCAGCAGCTCGACTAGCGGGGGACACACAGATACGCAGTATTTT.